This TCR beta chain comes out of a study of blood T cell repertoires in COVID-19. Turning to the study itself: Sample material is recorded as cDNA or gDNA derived from T cells, B-cell-depleted T cells, or PBMCs.

Losses at the gene ends were 8 bases for V and 2 bases for J; bases not matched to a gene: 13. There are 16 residues in the CDR3. Looked up from germline, CDR1 is LNHDA and CDR2 is SQIVND (reference sequence). Only in-frame clones appear in the TCRdb table, and some are missing; sequencing was by immunoSEQ multiplex PCR. The sample lists fewer than 110,000 clones, about 90% occurring once. The TCR was taken from a woman younger than 45 with acute or convalescent COVID-19. The rearrangement uses TRBV19 and TRBJ1-2; 8 nucleotides align to TRBD1. Input material: peripheral blood. DNA of the CDR3: TGTGCCAGTTCCAACCAGGGGGCCAACTTCAACTATGGCTACACCTTC. Translation: CASSNQGANFNYGYTF.